The 13 T cell receptor beta chains presented below share a single source sample, sequenced in a study of T cell responses to AZD1222 COVID-19 vaccine. Profiled with immunoSEQ multiplex PCR; TCRdb holds only in-frame clones, not every one. The sample consists of some 160,000 clones, roughly 87% of them appearing once. Material: peripheral blood, obtained 28 days after the second AZD1222 dose. Receptors originate from an adult who received the AZD1222 COVID-19 vaccine.

J is TRBJ1-1 and V is TRBV6-5, with TRBD1 matching 8 bases. CDR1 MNHEY and CDR2 SVGAGI come from the germline V gene. The CDR3 has 13 residues. Losses at the gene ends were 11 bases for V and 0 bases for J; bases not matched to a gene: 5. The CDR3 DNA follows: TGTGCCGGACAGGGACAGCTGAACACTGAAGCTTTCTTT. The encoded protein is CAGQGQLNTEAFF.

The J gene is TRBJ1-3, the V gene TRBV9; D gene unclear. Trimming took off 1 base at V and 4 bases at J, with 15 bases between the two ends. CDR1 SGDLS and CDR2 YYNGEE come from the germline V gene. The CDR3 totals 16 residues. DNA of the CDR3: TGTGCCAGCAGCGTATCGGTCAAGGAAACCGGAAACACCATATATTTT. Its translation is CASSVSVKETGNTIYF.

J is TRBJ1-1 and V is TRBV29-1; D may be TRBD1 (6 bases). Germline CDR1 is SQVTM and CDR2 is ANQGSEA. Deletions cut 7 bases from V and 4 bases from J, with 10 bases between. The CDR3 totals 11 residues. The CDR3 sequence: CSGLGGTEAFF. Written as DNA, the CDR3 is TGCAGCGGCCTAGGGGGCACTGAAGCTTTCTTT.

V gene TRBV6-1 combines with J gene TRBJ2-1, with TRBD1 as a possible D gene (6 bases). In germline, CDR1 is MNHNS, CDR2 SASEGT. This CDR3 comprises 12 residues. The V end was cut by 3 bases, the J end by 9 bases, with 9 bases between. The CDR3 DNA is TGTGCCAGCAGTGACAGGGGTGGTGAGCAGTTCTTC. This gives the protein CASSDRGGEQFF.

This sequence joins TRBV5-1 and TRBJ2-5; TRBD2 matches at 10 bases. Trimming took 3 bases from V and 2 from J; bases not matched to a gene: 4. The CDR3 extends over 15 amino acids. Germline V gene data show CDR1 as SGHRS and CDR2 as YFSETQ. This CDR3 reads CASSSAGGRQETQYF. The CDR3 DNA follows: TGCGCCAGCAGCTCAGCGGGGGGGCGGCAAGAGACCCAGTACTTC. The whole variable domain, filled in from reference TRBV5-1 and TRBJ2-5, reads KAGVTQTPRYLIKTRGQQVTLSCSPISGHRSVSWYQQTPGQGLQFLFEYFSETQRNKGNFPGRFSGRQFSNSRSEMNVSTLELGDSALYLCASSSAGGRQETQYFGPGTRLLVL.

The chain couples TRBV7-8 to TRBJ2-5; tentative D call: TRBD2 (6 bases). Germline V CDR1 and CDR2: SGHVS, FQNEAQ. This CDR3 region has 16 residues. The ends were cut back, 4 bases at V and 0 bases at J, with 15 bases in the middle. The CDR3 region is CASSSTLADYQETQYF. CDR3 nucleotide sequence: TGTGCCAGCAGCTCGACTTTAGCGGACTACCAAGAGACCCAGTACTTC.

This rearrangement joins TRBV7-8 to TRBJ1-3; no reliable D call. The CDR3 is made up of 15 amino acids. Trimming shortened V by 2 bases and J by 2 bases, and 10 bases separated the two germline ends. The V gene's germline CDR1 is SGHVS and CDR2 FQNEAQ. The CDR3 DNA reads TGTGCCAGCAGCTTAATGGGTGGCACTGGAAACACCATATATTTT. This translates into CASSLMGGTGNTIYF.

The V gene is TRBV14, the J gene TRBJ1-3; TRBD1 might be the D (5 bases). The length of the CDR3 is 14 residues. V was clipped by 4 bases and J by 3 bases, with 10 bases between them. CDR1 is SGHDN, CDR2 FVKESK, per germline. The CDR3 DNA follows: TGTGCCAGCAGCCCGGACACGTATGGAAACACCATATATTTT. Its protein product is CASSPDTYGNTIYF.

The J gene is TRBJ2-7, the V gene TRBV30, with D unresolved. The ends were cut back, 2 bases at V and 3 bases at J, with 5 bases in the middle. Germline V gives CDR1 GTSNPN, CDR2 SVGIG (reference sequence). This CDR3 region has 11 residues. The CDR3, as DNA: TGTGCCTGGAGTCAGAGCTACGAGCAGTACTTC. It encodes CAWSQSYEQYF.

The chain links TRBV12-5 to TRBJ1-1; 7 bases agree with TRBD1. The germline V gene has CDR1 LGHNT and CDR2 FRNRAP. The CDR3 consists of 13 residues. V dropped 5 bases and J dropped 8; count of bases not matched to a gene: 8. The CDR3 coding sequence is TGTGCTAGTGGTCAGGGACAGACGATCGAAGCTTTCTTT. Translating gives CASGQGQTIEAFF.

This clone was picked up one time. The chain combines TRBV5-1 with TRBJ2-7; the D call may be TRBD1 or TRBD2 (5 bases each). The germline V gene encodes CDR1 SGHRS and CDR2 YFSETQ. Deletions cut 2 bases from V and 2 bases from J, with 14 bases between. This CDR3 is built from 15 residues. This CDR3 reads CASSLSSGRPYEQYF. As DNA, the CDR3 is TGCGCCAGCAGCTTATCCTCAGGGAGACCCTACGAGCAGTACTTC.

The chain links TRBV18 to TRBJ1-2; D call uncertain. V was shortened by 6 bases and J by 2 bases, with 10 bases between the two germline ends. CDR1 KGHSH and CDR2 LQKENI come from the germline V gene. This CDR3 is built from 13 residues. The CDR3 is CASSVENNYGYTF. CDR3 bases: TGTGCCAGCTCCGTAGAAAACAACTATGGCTACACCTTC.

V usage is TRBV5-6 and J usage is TRBJ1-5; no reliable D call. This CDR3 contains 15 residues. CDR1 is SGHDT, CDR2 YYEEEE, per germline. Trimming left V 0 bases short and J 0 bases short, with 7 bases between. Written as DNA, the CDR3 is TGTGCCAGCAGCTTGGGAGGGTATAGCAATCAGCCCCAGCATTTT. This encodes CASSLGGYSNQPQHF. Supplemented by reference TRBV5-6 and TRBJ1-5, the full variable domain reads DAGVTQSPTHLIKTRGQQVTLRCSPKSGHDTVSWYQQALGQGPQFIFQYYEEEERQRGNFPDRFSGHQFPNYSSELNVNALLLGDSALYLCASSLGGYSNQPQHFGDGTRLSIL.